This T cell receptor (beta chain) is drawn from a study of blood T cell repertoires in COVID-19. Overall study context: Researchers got acute and convalescent COVID-19 samples from the United States, Italy and Spain. Nucleic acid was either cDNA or gDNA, and it came from T cells, B-cell-depleted T cells, or PBMCs.

Study processing details: Reference gene primer amplification gave nucleated cell count estimates. TCRdb keeps only in-frame clones here, not all; method: immunoSEQ multiplex PCR. V and J calls and clone size are given by that table; D and trimming were obtained from the DNA. The sample shows approximately 300,000 clones, 87% of them seen only once. Germline lookup yields CDR1 MNHEY and CDR2 SMNVEV (reference sequence). Trimming took 4 bases from V and 4 from J; bases not matched to a gene: 5. The CDR3 runs 17 residues. This sequence joins TRBV27 and TRBJ2-1; 15 bases map to TRBD2. What was sequenced was peripheral blood. The TCR comes from a man between 45 and 60 years old with active or convalescent COVID-19. CDR3 bases: TGTGCCAGCAGTTCCCCGGGACTAGCGGGGGGATACAATGAGCAGTTCTTC. It codes for CASSSPGLAGGYNEQFF.